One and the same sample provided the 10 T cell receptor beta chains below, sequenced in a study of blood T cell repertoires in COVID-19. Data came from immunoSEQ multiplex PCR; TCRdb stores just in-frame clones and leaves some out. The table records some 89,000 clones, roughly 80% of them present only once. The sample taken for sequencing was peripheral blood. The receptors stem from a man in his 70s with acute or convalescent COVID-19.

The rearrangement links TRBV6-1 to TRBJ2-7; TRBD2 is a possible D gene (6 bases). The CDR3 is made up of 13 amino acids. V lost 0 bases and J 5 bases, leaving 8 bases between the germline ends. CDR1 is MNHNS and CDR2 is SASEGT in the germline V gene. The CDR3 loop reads CASSEAWRDEQYV. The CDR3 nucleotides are TGTGCCAGCAGTGAAGCGTGGAGGGACGAGCAGTACGTC.

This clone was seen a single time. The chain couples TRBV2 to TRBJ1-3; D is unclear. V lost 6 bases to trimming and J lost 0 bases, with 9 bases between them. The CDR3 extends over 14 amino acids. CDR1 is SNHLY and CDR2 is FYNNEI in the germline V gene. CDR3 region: CASRGGISGNTIYF. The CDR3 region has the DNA TGTGCCAGCAGAGGCGGAATCTCTGGAAACACCATATATTTT. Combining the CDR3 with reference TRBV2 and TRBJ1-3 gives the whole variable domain EPEVTQTPSHQVTQMGQEVILRCVPISNHLYFYWYRQILGQKVEFLVSFYNNEISEKSEIFDDQFSVERPDGSNFTLKIRSTKLEDSAMYFCASRGGISGNTIYFGEGSWLTVV.

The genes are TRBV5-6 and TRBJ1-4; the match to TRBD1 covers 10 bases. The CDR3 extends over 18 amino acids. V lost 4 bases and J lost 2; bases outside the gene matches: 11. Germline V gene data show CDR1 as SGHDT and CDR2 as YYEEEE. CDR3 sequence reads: CASSRGGQGVMTNEKLFF. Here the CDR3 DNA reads TGTGCCAGCAGCAGGGGAGGACAGGGGGTGATGACTAATGAAAAACTGTTTTTT. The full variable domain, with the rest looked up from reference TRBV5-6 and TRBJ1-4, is DAGVTQSPTHLIKTRGQQVTLRCSPKSGHDTVSWYQQALGQGPQFIFQYYEEEERQRGNFPDRFSGHQFPNYSSELNVNALLLGDSALYLCASSRGGQGVMTNEKLFFGSGTQLSVL.

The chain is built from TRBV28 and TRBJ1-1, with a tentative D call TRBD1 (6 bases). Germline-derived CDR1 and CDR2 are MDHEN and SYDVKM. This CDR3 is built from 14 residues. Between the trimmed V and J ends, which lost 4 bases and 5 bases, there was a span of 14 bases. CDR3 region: CASSSTLQGTEAFF. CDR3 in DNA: TGTGCCAGCAGTTCAACCCTACAGGGTACTGAAGCTTTCTTT.

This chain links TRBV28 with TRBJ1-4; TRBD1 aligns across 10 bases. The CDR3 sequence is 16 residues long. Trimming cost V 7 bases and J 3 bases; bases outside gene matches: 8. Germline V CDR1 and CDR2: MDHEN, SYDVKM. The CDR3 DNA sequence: TGTGCCAGCACAGACAGGGGGCGTTTGGCTAATGAAAAACTGTTTTTT. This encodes CASTDRGRLANEKLFF.

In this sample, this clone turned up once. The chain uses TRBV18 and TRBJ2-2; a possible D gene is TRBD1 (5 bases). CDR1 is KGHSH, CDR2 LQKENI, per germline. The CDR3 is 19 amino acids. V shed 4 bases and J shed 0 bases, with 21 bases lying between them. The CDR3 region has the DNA TGTGCCAGCTCACGAAAGGCGGTCAGGGCAAGCGCGAACACCGGGGAGCTGTTTTTT. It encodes CASSRKAVRASANTGELFF.

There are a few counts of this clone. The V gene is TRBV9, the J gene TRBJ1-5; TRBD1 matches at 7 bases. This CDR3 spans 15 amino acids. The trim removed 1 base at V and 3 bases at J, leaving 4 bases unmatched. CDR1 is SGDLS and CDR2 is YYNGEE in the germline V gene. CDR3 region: CASSVSGQPNQPQHF. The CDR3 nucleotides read TGTGCCAGCAGCGTATCGGGACAGCCCAATCAGCCCCAGCATTTT. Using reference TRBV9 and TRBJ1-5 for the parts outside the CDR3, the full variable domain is DSGVTQTPKHLITATGQRVTLRCSPRSGDLSVYWYQQSLDQGLQFLIQYYNGEERAKGNILERFSAQQFPDLHSELNLSSLELGDSALYFCASSVSGQPNQPQHFGDGTRLSIL.

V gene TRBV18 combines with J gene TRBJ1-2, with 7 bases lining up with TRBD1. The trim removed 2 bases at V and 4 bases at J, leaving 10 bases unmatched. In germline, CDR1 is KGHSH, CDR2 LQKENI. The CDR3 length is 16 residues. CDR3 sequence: CASSPFPPGGSYGYTF. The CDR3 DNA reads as TGTGCCAGCTCACCATTTCCCCCAGGGGGTAGCTATGGCTACACCTTC. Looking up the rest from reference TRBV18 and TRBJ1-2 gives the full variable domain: NAGVMQNPRHLVRRRGQEARLRCSPMKGHSHVYWYRQLPEEGLKFMVYLQKENIIDESGMPKERFSAEFPKEGPSILRIQQVVRGDSAAYFCASSPFPPGGSYGYTFGSGTRLTVV.

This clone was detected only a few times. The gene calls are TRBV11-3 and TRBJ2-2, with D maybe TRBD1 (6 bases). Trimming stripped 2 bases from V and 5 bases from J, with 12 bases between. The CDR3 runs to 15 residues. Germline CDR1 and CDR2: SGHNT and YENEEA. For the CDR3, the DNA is TGTGCCAGCAGCTTAAGGCAGGGGAAGACCGGGGAGCTGTTTTTT. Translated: CASSLRQGKTGELFF.

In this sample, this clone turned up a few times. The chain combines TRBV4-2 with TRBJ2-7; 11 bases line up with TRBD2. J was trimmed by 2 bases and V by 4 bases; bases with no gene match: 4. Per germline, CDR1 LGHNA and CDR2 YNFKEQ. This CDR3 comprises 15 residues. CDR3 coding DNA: TGTGCCAGCAGCCCAAATAGCGGGGGGGCCTACGAGCAGTACTTC. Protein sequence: CASSPNSGGAYEQYF.